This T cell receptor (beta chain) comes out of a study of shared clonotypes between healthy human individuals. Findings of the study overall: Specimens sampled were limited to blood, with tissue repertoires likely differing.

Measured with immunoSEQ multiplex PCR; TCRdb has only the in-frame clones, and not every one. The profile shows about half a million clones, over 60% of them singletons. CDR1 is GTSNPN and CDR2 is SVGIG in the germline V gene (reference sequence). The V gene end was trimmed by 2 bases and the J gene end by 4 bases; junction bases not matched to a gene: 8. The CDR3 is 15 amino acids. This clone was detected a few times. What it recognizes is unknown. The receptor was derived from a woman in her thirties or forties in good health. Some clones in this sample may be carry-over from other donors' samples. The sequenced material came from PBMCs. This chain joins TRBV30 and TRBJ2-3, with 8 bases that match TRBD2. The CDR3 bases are TGTGCCTGGAGTCAAATAGCGGGAACGGCAGATACGCAGTATTTT. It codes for CAWSQIAGTADTQYF. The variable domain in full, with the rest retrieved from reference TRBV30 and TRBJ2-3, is SQTIHQWPATLVQPVGSPLSLECTVEGTSNPNLYWYRQAAGRGLQLLFYSVGIGQISSEVPQNLSASRPQDRQFILSSKKLLLSDSGFYLCAWSQIAGTADTQYFGPGTRLTVL.